These 26 T cell receptor beta chains share one sample of origin, sequenced in a study of T-cell reconstitution after alpha-beta-depleted transplantation in children (dated by TCRdb to about 2016). Libraries were constructed by PCR. Reads for this sample came from an Illumina HiSeq 2500. To normalize quantification of the TCRbeta repertoire, the TCR libraries were built with molecular barcoding that relied on unique molecular identifiers. TCRdb handled the public reads itself, with Q25 trimming in fastp and clone calling in MiXCR, and kept productive beta chains. Entries are consolidated by CDR3 protein sequence, retaining the most common genes and DNA. The sample table lists almost 500,000 distinct CDR3 sequences, about 12% of them with a count of one. 4.5% to 6% of the sample belongs to the ten largest clones. Here the sequenced sample was PBMCs from the stem cell graft donor, taken from the stem cell graft. Every receptor here comes from a human donor who donated a stem cell graft to a child with combined immunodeficiency.

This clonotype has a count of ten or more. The rearrangement uses TRBV12-3 or TRBV12-4 and TRBJ2-1; the match to TRBD2 covers 11 bases. This CDR3 is 18 amino acids long. Trimming at V came to 2 bases and at J to 4 bases, leaving 10 bases not matched to a gene. As DNA, the CDR3 is TGTGCCAGCAGTTTATTGTTTTCGGGACTAGCGGAGTACAATGAGCAGTTCTTC. Encoded protein: CASSLLFSGLAEYNEQFF.

Ten or more counts support this clonotype. The chain couples TRBV27 to TRBJ1-2; D gene unclear. With 6 bases removed from V and 0 bases from J, the gap between germline ends came to 8 bases. Germline V CDR1 and CDR2: MNHEY, SMNVEV (reference sequence). This CDR3 has 13 amino acids. The CDR3 protein is CASSRTPNYGYTF. The CDR3 nucleotides read TGTGCCAGCAGCCGCACCCCTAACTATGGCTACACCTTC.

V and J are TRBV12-3 or TRBV12-4 and TRBJ2-3; D is ambiguous. There are 12 residues in the CDR3. V was clipped by 6 bases and J by 2 bases, with 6 bases between them. The CDR3 sequence: CASSNDTDTQYF. CDR3 nucleotides: TGTGCCAGCAGCAACGACACAGATACGCAGTATTTT.

This chain connects TRBV6-5 to TRBJ2-7; D is undetermined. The germline V gene has CDR1 MNHEY and CDR2 SVGAGI. Trimming took 4 bases from V and 0 from J, leaving 10 bases between them. The CDR3 has 14 residues. The CDR3: CASSFAESSYEQYF. CDR3 coding DNA: TGTGCCAGCAGTTTTGCGGAGAGCTCCTACGAGCAGTACTTC.

This clonotype was picked up a small number of times. V is TRBV4-3 and J is TRBJ2-1, with D perhaps TRBD2 (5 bases). Between the trimmed V and J ends, which lost 1 base and 9 bases, there was a span of 10 bases. This CDR3 has 13 residues. Germline V gene data show CDR1 as LGHNA and CDR2 as YSLEER. The DNA for the CDR3 is TGCGCCAGCAGCCAAGTTCAACTAGGTGAGCAGTTCTTC. Translated, it gives CASSQVQLGEQFF.

This clonotype was seen more than once but under ten times. The genes are TRBV5-5 and TRBJ2-7, with 8 nucleotides matching TRBD1. The CDR3 spans 14 residues. Germline assignment: CDR1 SGHKS and CDR2 YYEKEE (reference sequence). Losses at the gene ends were 5 bases for V and 4 bases for J; bases not matched to a gene: 8. This chain's CDR3 is CASSFDRGQYEQYF. Here the CDR3 DNA reads TGTGCCAGCAGTTTCGACAGGGGACAGTACGAGCAGTACTTC.

This clonotype has more than one count but fewer than ten. The chain couples TRBV3-1 to TRBJ2-3, with D unclear. This CDR3 has 13 residues. The germline V gene encodes CDR1 LGHDT and CDR2 YNNKEL (reference sequence). Trimming took off 4 bases at V and 4 bases at J, with 9 bases between the two ends. CDR3 residues: CASSLLVSDTQYF. The DNA of the CDR3 is TGTGCCAGCAGCCTTTTAGTCTCAGATACGCAGTATTTT.

This clonotype was observed a handful of times. The chain recombines TRBV7-9 with TRBJ2-1; possibly TRBD2 for D (7 bases). The V end was cut by 7 bases, the J end by 6 bases, with 13 bases between. CDR1 SEHNR and CDR2 FQNEAQ come from the germline V gene (reference sequence). This CDR3 contains 13 residues. For the CDR3, the DNA is TGTGCCAGCAAGGGGGGGAGCGGCAATGAGCAGTTCTTC. Amino acid sequence: CASKGGSGNEQFF. The full variable domain, completed using reference TRBV7-9 and TRBJ2-1, is DTGVSQNPRHKITKRGQNVTFRCDPISEHNRLYWYRQTLGQGPEFLTYFQNEAQLEKSRLLSDRFSAERPKGSFSTLEIQRTEQGDSAMYLCASKGGSGNEQFFGPGTRLTVL.

This clonotype was seen more than once but under ten times. V gene TRBV29-1 combines with J gene TRBJ2-1; 9 bases match TRBD2. Per the germline V gene, CDR1 is SQVTM and CDR2 is ANQGSEA. The CDR3 extends over 15 amino acids. V dropped 4 bases and J dropped 6; count of bases not matched to a gene: 10. For the CDR3, the DNA is TGCAGCGTTGGCGGGCTAGCGGGATTGGGCAATGAGCAGTTCTTC. Translating gives CSVGGLAGLGNEQFF.

This clonotype was counted between two and nine times. This chain connects TRBV7-9 to TRBJ2-7; TRBD1 matches at 7 bases. This CDR3 is built from 16 residues. Germline CDR1 SEHNR, CDR2 FQNEAQ (reference sequence). Trimming removed 4 bases from V and 5 bases from J; junction bases left unmatched: 14. The DNA for the CDR3 is TGTGCCAGCAGCTCCGTAAACCGGGACAGCCACGACGAGCAGTACTTC. Translation: CASSSVNRDSHDEQYF.

Remarks on this clonotype: Lacking the conserved final phenylalanine or tryptophan, this CDR3 likely reflects a read error. This sequence joins TRBV7-9 and TRBJ2-3, with a tentative D call TRBD1 (5 bases). Per the germline V gene, CDR1 is SEHNR and CDR2 is FQNEAQ (reference sequence). Trimming removed 1 base at V and 5 bases at J, with 10 bases between. This CDR3 spans 14 amino acids. The CDR3 DNA is TGTGCCAGCAGCTTAGACAGGTTCGGAGATACGCAGTATTCT. It encodes CASSLDRFGDTQYS.

This clonotype was seen only a few times. The chain carries TRBV5-6 and TRBJ2-1; D is unresolved. Trimming pared 2 bases from V and 5 bases from J, leaving 5 bases between. The CDR3 totals 12 residues. Germline V CDR1 and CDR2: SGHDT, YYEEEE. DNA of the CDR3: TGTGCCAGCAGCTTCCGGCACAATGAGCAGTTCTTC. Translated, it gives CASSFRHNEQFF.

At least ten counts were recorded for this clonotype. The V call is TRBV3-1, the J call TRBJ2-7; the D is unclear. Germline-derived CDR1 and CDR2 are LGHDT and YNNKEL (reference sequence). Deletions cut 4 bases from V and 1 base from J, with 8 bases between. The CDR3 covers 13 residues. CDR3 in DNA: TGTGCCAGCAGCCGACTCTCTTCCTACGAGCAGTACTTC. Translation: CASSRLSSYEQYF.

J is TRBJ2-5 and V is TRBV12-3 or TRBV12-4; the D is unclear. This CDR3 is 11 amino acids long. Trimming took 5 bases from V and 5 from J, leaving 6 bases between them. The CDR3 DNA is TGTGCCAGCAGTCCCCACGAGACCCAGTACTTC. Translating gives CASSPHETQYF.

This clonotype was picked up a small number of times. This chain uses TRBV9 with TRBJ2-5; 8 bases line up with TRBD2. The germline V gene encodes CDR1 SGDLS and CDR2 YYNGEE. The junction had 7 bases not matched to a gene; V was cut back by 3 bases and J by 6 bases. The CDR3 loop spans 14 amino acids. As DNA, the CDR3 is TGTGCCAGCAGCGGAGTAAGCGGGAGTCAGACCCAGTACTTC. This gives the protein CASSGVSGSQTQYF.

V gene TRBV2 combines with J gene TRBJ1-6, with 9 nucleotides matching TRBD1. The CDR3 covers 16 residues. Trimming removed 5 bases from V and 9 bases from J; junction bases left unmatched: 11. Germline assignment: CDR1 SNHLY and CDR2 FYNNEI. CDR3 region: CASSLSRDRAVSPLHF. CDR3 sequence (DNA): TGTGCCAGCAGTCTATCTCGGGACAGGGCCGTTTCACCCCTCCACTTT.

This clonotype was detected ten times or more. A read error may account for a junction end that differs from germline. The chain is built from TRBV27 and TRBJ2-1, with 8 bases that match TRBD2. Per germline, CDR1 MNHEY and CDR2 SMNVEV (reference sequence). CDR3 length: 16 amino acids. CDR3 region: CASSLSIAGLYSEQFF. CDR3 sequence (DNA): TGTGCCAGCAGTTTATCCATAGCGGGGCTCTACAGTGAGCAGTTCTTC.

The rearrangement uses TRBV29-1 and TRBJ2-3; 8 bases align to TRBD2. Germline V gene sequence: CDR1 SQVTM, CDR2 ANQGSEA. Trimming took 1 base from V and 3 from J; bases not matched to a gene: 9. The CDR3 runs to 16 residues. The CDR3: CSVEGRAGDGTDTQYF. For the CDR3, the DNA is TGCAGCGTTGAAGGTAGAGCGGGAGATGGGACAGATACGCAGTATTTT.

This clonotype was counted many times. V gene TRBV7-3 combines with J gene TRBJ2-3; 8 positions match TRBD2. J lost 4 bases, V lost 0 bases, and 9 bases had no gene match. The CDR3 contains 17 residues. Per germline, CDR1 SGHTA and CDR2 FQGTGA. This chain's CDR3 is CASSLTPGGRTSDTQYF. Written as DNA, the CDR3 is TGTGCCAGCAGCTTAACGCCTGGCGGGAGGACGTCAGATACGCAGTATTTT.

Turning to this clonotype: The missing conserved phenylalanine or tryptophan at the end of this CDR3 makes a read error likely. V and J are TRBV12-3 or TRBV12-4 and TRBJ1-6, with 7 bases that match TRBD1. Losses at the gene ends were 5 bases for V and 8 bases for J; bases not matched to a gene: 6. The CDR3 runs 14 residues. CDR3 sequence: CASSIDRVYSPLHS. CDR3 DNA sequence: TGTGCCAGCAGTATCGACAGGGTATATTCACCCCTCCACTCT.

The J gene is TRBJ1-3, the V gene TRBV20-1, with D uncertain. CDR3 size: 13 residues. Trimming shortened V by 3 bases and J by 3 bases, and 9 bases separated the two germline ends. Germline V gene sequence: CDR1 DFQATT, CDR2 SNEGSKA (reference sequence). CDR3 nucleotide sequence: TGCAGTGCTAGCGGAGGCCTTGGAAACACCATATATTTT. Translation: CSASGGLGNTIYF.

This clonotype showed up just a few times. The chain uses TRBV6-5 and TRBJ2-5; 9 positions match TRBD2. J was trimmed by 10 bases and V by 0 bases; bases with no gene match: 12. The germline V gene has CDR1 MNHEY and CDR2 SVGAGI. The CDR3 totals 16 residues. The CDR3 spells CASSYSSGGRRDYQYF. DNA for the CDR3: TGTGCCAGCAGTTACTCGAGCGGGGGGCGGCGCGACTACCAGTACTTC.

In this sample, this clonotype turned up a few times. This chain links TRBV5-6 with TRBJ2-7; TRBD1 might be the D (6 bases). V was shortened by 0 bases and J by 4 bases, with 11 bases between the two germline ends. Germline CDR1 and CDR2: SGHDT and YYEEEE. The CDR3 spans 14 residues. The chain's CDR3 is CASSLAARGYEQYF. The CDR3, as DNA: TGTGCCAGCAGCTTGGCGGCCAGGGGTTACGAGCAGTACTTC.

The CDR3 DNA reads TGCAGCGTTGAAGGTACGGGACAGGGCTACGAGCAGTACTTC. Translated, it gives CSVEGTGQGYEQYF. The chain joins TRBV29-1 to TRBJ2-7; 9 bases match TRBD1. The germline V gene has CDR1 SQVTM and CDR2 ANQGSEA. The CDR3 loop spans 14 amino acids. J was trimmed by 3 bases and V by 1 base; bases with no gene match: 4.

This clonotype was observed many times. The chain has TRBV10-3 and TRBJ2-7; 8 bases map to TRBD1. The CDR3 runs to 12 residues. From germline, CDR1 is ENHRY and CDR2 SYGVKD. The junction had 2 bases not matched to a gene; V was cut back by 6 bases and J by 4 bases. CDR3: CAIRQGEYEQYF. CDR3 bases: TGTGCCATCAGACAGGGGGAATACGAGCAGTACTTC.

The sample holds a few counts of this clonotype. V usage is TRBV5-1 and J usage is TRBJ2-5; D remains ambiguous. V was pared by 0 bases and J by 2 bases, with 14 bases between. This CDR3 has 16 amino acids. Germline values: CDR1 SGHRS, CDR2 YFSETQ. The CDR3 here is CASSLASDPIQETQYF. In DNA form, the CDR3 reads TGCGCCAGCAGCTTGGCCTCAGACCCAATTCAAGAGACCCAGTACTTC.